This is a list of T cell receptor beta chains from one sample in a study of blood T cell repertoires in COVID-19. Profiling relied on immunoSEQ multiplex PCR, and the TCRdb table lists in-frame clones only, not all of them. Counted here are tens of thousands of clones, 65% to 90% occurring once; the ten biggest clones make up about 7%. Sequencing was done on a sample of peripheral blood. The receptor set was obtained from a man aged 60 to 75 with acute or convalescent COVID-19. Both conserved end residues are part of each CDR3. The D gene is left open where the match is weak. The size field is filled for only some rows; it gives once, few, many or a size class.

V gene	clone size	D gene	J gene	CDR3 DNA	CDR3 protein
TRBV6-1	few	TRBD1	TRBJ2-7	TGTGCCAGCAGTGACACCGTCAAACAGGGGGCGCCCTCCTACGAGCAGTACTTC	CASSDTVKQGAPSYEQYF
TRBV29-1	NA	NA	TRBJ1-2	TGCAGCGTTGAAACAGGGAGTGGCTACACCTTC	CSVETGSGYTF
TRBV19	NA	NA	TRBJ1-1	TGTGCCAGTAGCACCAGGCTACTGAACACTGAAGCTTTCTTT	CASSTRLLNTEAFF
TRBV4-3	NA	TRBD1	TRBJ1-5	TGCGCCAGCAGCCAAGATCACGGACAGGGGTTTAGCAATCAGCCCCAGCATTTT	CASSQDHGQGFSNQPQHF
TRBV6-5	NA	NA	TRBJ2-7	TGTGCCAGCAGGCTAACCTACGAGCAGTACTTC	CASRLTYEQYF
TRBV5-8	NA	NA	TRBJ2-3	TGTGCCAGCAGCTTGGATATCCCAGATACGCAGTATTTT	CASSLDIPDTQYF
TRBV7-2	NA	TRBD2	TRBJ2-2	TGTGCCAGCAGCTTAGTTCGGCTAGCGGGAGCGCACACCGGGGAGCTGTTTTTT	CASSLVRLAGAHTGELFF
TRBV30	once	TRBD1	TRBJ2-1	TGTGCCTGTGGTTGGGACAGTTCCTACAATGAGCAGTTCTTC	CACGWDSSYNEQFF
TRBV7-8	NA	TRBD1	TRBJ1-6	TGTGCCAGCAGCTTAGCCCGGGACAGAGCCTATAATTCACCCCTCCACTTT	CASSLARDRAYNSPLHF
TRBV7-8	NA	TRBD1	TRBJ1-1	TGTGCCAGCAGCGCCGGACAGGGGGCGGTTAGCACTGAAGCTTTCTTT	CASSAGQGAVSTEAFF
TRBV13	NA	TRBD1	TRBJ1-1	TGTGCCAGCAGGCGACAGGGATTGGCTGAAGCTTTCTTT	CASRRQGLAEAFF
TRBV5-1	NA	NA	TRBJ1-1	TGCGCCAGCAGCGTTGGGGGGGCGAACACTGAAGCTTTCTTT	CASSVGGANTEAFF
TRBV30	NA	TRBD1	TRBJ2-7	TGTGCCTGGAGTTCGGGACAGATTTTCTACGAGCAGTACTTC	CAWSSGQIFYEQYF
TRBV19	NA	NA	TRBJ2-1	TGTGCCAGTAGTATAGGGTTAGGAGCAGCATACAATGAGCAGTTCTTC	CASSIGLGAAYNEQFF
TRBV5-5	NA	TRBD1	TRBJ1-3	TGTGCCAGCAGCAACAGGGACAGGGGGCATGGAAACACCATATATTTT	CASSNRDRGHGNTIYF
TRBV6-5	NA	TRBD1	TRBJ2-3	TGTGCCAGCAAAAATGGACGACAGGGGACCGATACGCAGTATTTT	CASKNGRQGTDTQYF
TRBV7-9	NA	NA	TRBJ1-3	TGTGCCAGCAGCCCGCGTGGGCTGGTGTCTAGAAACACCATATATTTT	CASSPRGLVSRNTIYF
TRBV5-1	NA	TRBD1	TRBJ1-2	TGCGCCAGCAGCCCTCAGCAGGGGGCAGGTGGCTACACCTTC	CASSPQQGAGGYTF
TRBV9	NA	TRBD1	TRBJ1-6	TGTGCCAGCAGCTCGGGACAGGGGGCTACACCCCTCCACTTT	CASSSGQGATPLHF
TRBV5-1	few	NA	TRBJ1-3	TGCGCCAGCAGCTCTAGGGGATCTGGAAACACCATATATTTT	CASSSRGSGNTIYF
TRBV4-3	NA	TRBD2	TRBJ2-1	TGCGCCAGCAGCCAAAACCTCCAGCGGGGGAGCTCCTACAATGAGCAGTTCTTC	CASSQNLQRGSSYNEQFF
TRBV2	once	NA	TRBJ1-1	TGTGCCAGCAGTGAAGGACAGGTTTCTAACACTGAAGCTTTCTTT	CASSEGQVSNTEAFF
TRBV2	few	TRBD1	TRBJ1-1	TGTGCCAGCAGTGAGACGACAGGGGTGATGGCTGAAGCTTTCTTT	CASSETTGVMAEAFF
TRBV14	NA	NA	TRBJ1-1	TGTGCCAGCAGCCATAGGGGTCCCAACACTGAAGCTTTCTTT	CASSHRGPNTEAFF
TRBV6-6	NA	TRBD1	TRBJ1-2	TGTGCCAGCAGTGGGACAGGGAGCTATGGCTACACCTTC	CASSGTGSYGYTF
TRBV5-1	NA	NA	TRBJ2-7	TGCGCCAGCAGCTTGGGAGGCTCGGACAGCCTTAGCGAGCAGTACTTC	CASSLGGSDSLSEQYF
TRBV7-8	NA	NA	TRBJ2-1	TGTGCCAGCAGCTCCGTGGTGGGGGGGCTTAATGAGCAGTTCTTC	CASSSVVGGLNEQFF
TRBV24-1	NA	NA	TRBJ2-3	TGTGCCACCAGTGATTCCCTCCCCGGTTCAGATACGCAGTATTTT	CATSDSLPGSDTQYF
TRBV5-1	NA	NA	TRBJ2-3	TGCGCCAGCAGCTTGTCCCGCGCAGATACGCAGTATTTT	CASSLSRADTQYF
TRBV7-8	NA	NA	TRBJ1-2	TGTGCCAGCAGCTTAGAGGACAGCCGCTATGGCTACACCTTC	CASSLEDSRYGYTF
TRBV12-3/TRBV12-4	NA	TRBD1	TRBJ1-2	TGTGCCAGCACTCACGGGACAGGGTCTGGCTACACCTTC	CASTHGTGSGYTF
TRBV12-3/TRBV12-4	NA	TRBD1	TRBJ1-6	TGTGCCAGCAGTCCATCAGGGGGTTCACCCCTCCACTTT	CASSPSGGSPLHF
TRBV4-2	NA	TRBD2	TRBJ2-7	TGTGCCAGCAGCCGGGAACTAGCGGACTTCTCCTACGAGCAGTACTTC	CASSRELADFSYEQYF
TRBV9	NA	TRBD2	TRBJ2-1	TGTGCCAGCAGCGGTACTAGCGGGAGGTTCAATGAGCAGTTCTTC	CASSGTSGRFNEQFF
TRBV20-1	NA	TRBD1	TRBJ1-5	TGCAGTGCAAGTCCGGGACAGGGATCCAATCAGCCCCAGCATTTT	CSASPGQGSNQPQHF
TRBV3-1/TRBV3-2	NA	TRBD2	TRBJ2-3	TGTGCCAGCAGCCAAGTTTCTCTCCGCGGGAGGGCCTCAGATACGCAGTATTTT	CASSQVSLRGRASDTQYF
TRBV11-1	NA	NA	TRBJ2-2	TGTGCCAGCATGCAGTTCCGGGGCGGGGAGCTGTTTTTT	CASMQFRGGELFF
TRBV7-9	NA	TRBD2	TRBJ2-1	TGTGCCAGCAGCCTCGGGGGACTAGCGGGAAGATACAATGAGCAGTTCTTC	CASSLGGLAGRYNEQFF
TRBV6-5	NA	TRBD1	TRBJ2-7	TGTGCCAGCAGTCGGGACAGGGGGCATAGGGGCGAGCAGTACTTC	CASSRDRGHRGEQYF
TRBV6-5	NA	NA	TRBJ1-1	TGTGCCAGTATCCCGGATCCCGGGGGCACTGAAGCTTTCTTT	CASIPDPGGTEAFF
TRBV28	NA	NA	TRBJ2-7	TGTGCCAGCAGTTTATCCCACGGTGAGCAGTACTTC	CASSLSHGEQYF
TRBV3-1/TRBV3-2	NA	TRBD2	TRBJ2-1	TGTGCCAGCAGCCGCTGGACTAGCGGGGGGGCGAGCAATGAGCAGTTCTTC	CASSRWTSGGASNEQFF
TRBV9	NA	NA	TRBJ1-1	TGTGCCAGCAGCGTAGGGGGCAGCTCGAACACTGAAGCTTTCTTT	CASSVGGSSNTEAFF
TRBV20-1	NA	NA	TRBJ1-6	TGCAGTGCTAGTAGCGGGGGGAGCTCCTATAATTCACCCCTCCACTTT	CSASSGGSSYNSPLHF
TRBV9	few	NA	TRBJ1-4	TGTGCCAGCAGCGTAGCCCCGAATGAAAAACTGTTTTTT	CASSVAPNEKLFF
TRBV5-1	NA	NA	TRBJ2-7	TGCGCCAGCAGCTTGGCCGTGACTAGGGGCGAGCAGTACTTC	CASSLAVTRGEQYF
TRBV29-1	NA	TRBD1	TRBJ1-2	TGCAGCATCCGGACAGGGACCGGTAACTATGGCTACACCTTC	CSIRTGTGNYGYTF
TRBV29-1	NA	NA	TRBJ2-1	TGCAGCGTTGAATCCGAGATCTCTAACAATGAGCAGTTCTTC	CSVESEISNNEQFF
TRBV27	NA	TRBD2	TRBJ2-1	TGTGCCAGCAAGCCGGGACTAGCGGGCAATGAGCAGTTCTTC	CASKPGLAGNEQFF
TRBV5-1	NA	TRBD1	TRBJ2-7	TGCGCCAGCAGCCCCCGGACAGGAGCCTACGAGCAGTACTTC	CASSPRTGAYEQYF